Below are 26 T cell receptor beta chains sequenced from a single sample in a study of cytomegalovirus exposure and HLA in healthy donors (dated by TCRdb to about 2017). Library method: the immunoSEQ multiplex PCR assay. Entries here come from immuneACCESS through TCRdb and include only in-frame sequences with V and J called. Some clones fail to appear in such tables; in the studies checked, an unresolved V gene covers under half of the shortfall, and the cause of the remainder is unknown. Counted in this sample were approximately 120,000 clones; roughly 93% of them appeared once. The ten biggest clones cover less than 1.5% of the sample. The sequencing sample was made of PBMCs. The receptor source for this set is a woman between 18 and 30 years old in good health and CMV-seronegative.

This sequence joins TRBV6-6 and TRBJ1-1; TRBD1 matches 11 bases. The V gene end was trimmed by 8 bases and the J gene end by 7 bases; junction bases not matched to a gene: 6. There are 13 residues in the CDR3. Germline-derived CDR1 and CDR2 are MNHNY and SVGAGI (reference sequence). This CDR3 reads CASGTGGGIEAFF. In nucleotides, the CDR3 is TGTGCCAGCGGGACAGGGGGAGGGATTGAAGCTTTCTTT.

This clone was seen a single time. The chain carries TRBV5-1 and TRBJ1-2; D is undetermined. This CDR3 is 17 amino acids long. Trimming pared 0 bases from V and 0 bases from J, leaving 15 bases between. Germline assignment: CDR1 SGHRS and CDR2 YFSETQ. This chain's CDR3 is CASSLAREGEANYGYTF. DNA of the CDR3: TGCGCCAGCAGCTTGGCCCGAGAGGGCGAGGCTAACTATGGCTACACCTTC.

The chain links TRBV2 to TRBJ2-1; D perhaps matches TRBD2 (7 bases). The CDR3 covers 15 residues. V lost 10 bases, J lost 2 bases, and 18 bases lay in between. CDR1 and CDR2 from the germline V gene are SNHLY and FYNNEI. The chain's CDR3 is CATGGRGSTYNEQFF. The CDR3 coding sequence is TGTGCCACGGGGGGCCGGGGTAGTACCTACAATGAGCAGTTCTTC. Full variable domain (rest looked up from reference TRBV2 and TRBJ2-1): EPEVTQTPSHQVTQMGQEVILRCVPISNHLYFYWYRQILGQKVEFLVSFYNNEISEKSEIFDDQFSVERPDGSNFTLKIRSTKLEDSAMYFCATGGRGSTYNEQFFGPGTRLTVL.

The rearrangement joins TRBV2 to TRBJ2-3; maybe TRBD1 (7 bases). The CDR3 is 13 residues long. V lost 8 bases and J 4 bases, leaving 13 bases between the germline ends. Germline lookup yields CDR1 SNHLY and CDR2 FYNNEI. The CDR3 nucleotides read TGTGCCAGCTCCACAGGGGAGGCAGATACGCAGTATTTT. Translated, it gives CASSTGEADTQYF.

J is TRBJ2-5 and V is TRBV6-1; D possibly corresponds to TRBD2 (5 bases). Germline lookup yields CDR1 MNHNS and CDR2 SASEGT. The length of the CDR3 is 19 residues. The V end lost 0 bases, the J end lost 0 bases, and 20 bases lay between the germline ends. CDR3: CASSEALGTQVAYQETQYF. The CDR3 nucleotides are TGTGCCAGCAGTGAAGCGCTTGGAACACAAGTAGCGTACCAAGAGACCCAGTACTTC.

V gene TRBV7-2 combines with J gene TRBJ2-5; TRBD2 matches at 7 bases. Germline V lookup: CDR1 SGHTA, CDR2 FQGNSA. CDR3 length equals 13 residues. The V segment lost 6 bases and the J segment 4 bases; nucleotides outside the gene matches: 5. CDR3: CASSRLAGETQYF. Written as DNA, the CDR3 is TGTGCCAGCAGTCGACTAGCAGGAGAGACCCAGTACTTC.

This chain connects TRBV7-2 to TRBJ1-6; 7 positions match TRBD1. Looked up from germline, CDR1 is SGHTA and CDR2 is FQGNSA. Trimming took 5 bases from V and 7 from J; bases not matched to a gene: 8. The CDR3 is made up of 15 amino acids. DNA of the CDR3: TGTGCCAGCAGCCTCACTCCGGGACAGAATTCACCCCTCCACTTT. Protein: CASSLTPGQNSPLHF. The variable domain in full, completed from reference TRBV7-2 and TRBJ1-6, reads GAGVSQSPSNKVTEKGKDVELRCDPISGHTALYWYRQSLGQGLEFLIYFQGNSAPDKSGLPSDRFSAERTGGSVSTLTIQRTQQEDSAVYLCASSLTPGQNSPLHFGNGTRLTVT.

The rearrangement links TRBV5-1 to TRBJ2-5; possibly TRBD2 for D (6 bases). Trimming took off 4 bases at V and 2 bases at J, with 9 bases between the two ends. Germline V lookup: CDR1 SGHRS, CDR2 YFSETQ. The CDR3 totals 13 residues. This chain's CDR3 is CASSGAGQETQYF. In DNA, the CDR3 is TGCGCCAGCAGCGGGGCGGGGCAAGAGACCCAGTACTTC.

The V gene is TRBV28, the J gene TRBJ1-4; possible D gene TRBD1, 5 bases. Trimming removed 5 bases at V and 7 bases at J, with 20 bases between. Germline V CDR1 and CDR2: MDHEN, SYDVKM. This CDR3 is built from 16 residues. The CDR3 is CASSAWQGTFREKLFF. In DNA form, the CDR3 reads TGTGCCAGCAGTGCGTGGCAGGGAACCTTTCGTGAAAAACTGTTTTTT.

The chain recombines TRBV5-1 with TRBJ2-5, with a weak D call TRBD2 (6 bases). Per the germline V gene, CDR1 is SGHRS and CDR2 is YFSETQ. V dropped 4 bases and J dropped 4 bases, with 8 bases sitting between them. The CDR3 loop spans 12 amino acids. The CDR3 coding sequence is TGCGCCAGCAGCCAGGAGGGAGAGACCCAGTACTTC. This sequence encodes CASSQEGETQYF.

Written as DNA, the CDR3 is TGTGCCAGCAGCAAGACAGGGGGAAAGAACACTGAAGCTTTCTTT. This encodes CASSKTGGKNTEAFF. The chain recombines TRBV5-4 with TRBJ1-1; the match to TRBD1 covers 9 bases. J was trimmed by 1 base and V by 4 bases; bases with no gene match: 5. This CDR3 is 15 amino acids long. Per germline, CDR1 SGHNT and CDR2 YYREEE (reference sequence).

The chain combines TRBV7-2 with TRBJ2-1, with 8 nucleotides matching TRBD2. The length of the CDR3 is 16 residues. The junction had 11 bases not matched to a gene; V was cut back by 6 bases and J by 4 bases. In germline, CDR1 is SGHTA, CDR2 FQGNSA. The CDR3 nucleotides are TGTGCCAGCAGACATACGGCGGGAGGACAATACAATGAGCAGTTCTTC. Protein product: CASRHTAGGQYNEQFF.

The chain links TRBV6-5 to TRBJ2-7, with 9 positions matching TRBD1. CDR3 length: 15 residues. V gave up 5 bases and J gave up 0 bases; unmatched junction bases: 5. From germline, CDR1 is MNHEY and CDR2 SVGAGI. As DNA, the CDR3 is TGTGCCAGCAGTGCCAACAGGGGGCCCTCCTACGAGCAGTACTTC. Amino acid sequence: CASSANRGPSYEQYF.

The chain has TRBV4-1 and TRBJ2-3, with TRBD2 matching 7 bases. The V gene end was trimmed by 1 base and the J gene end by 6 bases; junction bases not matched to a gene: 13. Germline-derived CDR1 and CDR2 are MGHRA and YSYEKL. This CDR3 contains 17 residues. Here the CDR3 reads CASSQGAGVSFPDTQYF. CDR3 nucleotide sequence: TGCGCCAGCAGCCAAGGGGCGGGAGTATCTTTTCCGGATACGCAGTATTTT.

This clone was counted a few times. The rearrangement links TRBV5-1 to TRBJ1-2, with 7 bases aligning to TRBD1. The CDR3 totals 14 residues. CDR1 SGHRS and CDR2 YFSETQ come from the germline V gene. Trimming at V came to 0 bases and at J to 8 bases, leaving 7 bases not matched to a gene. CDR3 amino acids: CASSLAAGGEGYTF. As DNA, the CDR3 is TGCGCCAGCAGCTTGGCGGCAGGGGGAGAGGGCTACACCTTC.

The chain is built from TRBV5-1 and TRBJ1-4; 9 nucleotides match TRBD1. V lost 1 base, J lost 6 bases, and 4 bases stayed unmatched. Germline CDR1 and CDR2: SGHRS and YFSETQ. The CDR3 loop spans 15 amino acids. The CDR3 bases are TGCGCCAGCAGCTTGTTAGGGACAGGGTATGAAAAACTGTTTTTT. It specifies CASSLLGTGYEKLFF.

V usage is TRBV12-5 and J usage is TRBJ2-1; 8 bases are a match to TRBD1. CDR1 is LGHNT, CDR2 FRNRAP, per germline. The V segment lost 6 bases and the J segment 6 bases; nucleotides outside the gene matches: 4. The CDR3 has 13 residues. The CDR3 spells CASGGTGFNEQFF. In DNA, the CDR3 is TGTGCTAGTGGGGGGACAGGATTCAATGAGCAGTTCTTC.

The rearrangement uses TRBV19 and TRBJ1-2, with a tentative D call TRBD1 (6 bases). This CDR3 has 15 residues. From germline, CDR1 is LNHDA and CDR2 SQIVND (reference sequence). Trimming cost V 3 bases and J 5 bases, with 16 bases left between them. CDR3 region: CASSMIPDSFYGYTF. CDR3 nucleotide sequence: TGTGCCAGTAGTATGATTCCGGACAGCTTTTATGGCTACACCTTC.

V and J are TRBV19 and TRBJ2-3; no firm D call. Trimming cost V 4 bases and J 2 bases, with 7 bases left between them. Germline values: CDR1 LNHDA, CDR2 SQIVND (reference sequence). The CDR3 contains 13 residues. In DNA form, the CDR3 reads TGTGCCAGTAGTAACAGAGACACAGATACGCAGTATTTT. This encodes CASSNRDTDTQYF. Using reference TRBV19 and TRBJ2-3 for the parts outside the CDR3, the full variable domain is DGGITQSPKYLFRKEGQNVTLSCEQNLNHDAMYWYRQDPGQGLRLIYYSQIVNDFQKGDIAEGYSVSREKKESFPLTVTSAQKNPTAFYLCASSNRDTDTQYFGPGTRLTVL.

This clone is a singleton in its sample. V usage is TRBV2 and J usage is TRBJ2-1, with TRBD1 matching 7 bases. The trim removed 4 bases at V and 5 bases at J, leaving 8 bases unmatched. CDR1 and CDR2 (germline): SNHLY, FYNNEI. The CDR3 totals 15 residues. CDR3 protein: CASSVQGLGDNEQFF. The CDR3 nucleotides read TGTGCCAGCAGTGTACAGGGGCTCGGGGACAATGAGCAGTTCTTC.

V is TRBV2 and J is TRBJ2-1; maybe TRBD2 (5 bases). V lost 4 bases, J lost 9 bases, and 16 bases lay in between. Germline CDR1 and CDR2: SNHLY and FYNNEI. The CDR3 has 14 residues. CDR3 sequence reads: CASSVAAVIGEQFF. The CDR3 region has the DNA TGTGCCAGCAGTGTGGCAGCGGTCATAGGTGAGCAGTTCTTC. The full variable domain, with the rest looked up from reference TRBV2 and TRBJ2-1, is EPEVTQTPSHQVTQMGQEVILRCVPISNHLYFYWYRQILGQKVEFLVSFYNNEISEKSEIFDDQFSVERPDGSNFTLKIRSTKLEDSAMYFCASSVAAVIGEQFFGPGTRLTVL.

This clone was counted a few times. Here the CDR3 DNA reads TGTGCCAGCAGTGAGGACGGGGGTGGCCCGGATACGCAGTATTTT. This translates into CASSEDGGGPDTQYF. The chain links TRBV6-1 to TRBJ2-3; D is possibly TRBD2 (6 bases). The CDR3 spans 15 residues. Per germline, CDR1 MNHNS and CDR2 SASEGT. V was pared by 3 bases and J by 6 bases, with 16 bases between.

The chain couples TRBV11-1 to TRBJ2-5; a weak D match, TRBD2 (5 bases). This CDR3 contains 12 residues. The germline V and J ends were trimmed by 5 bases and 4 bases, with 8 bases remaining between them. The germline gives CDR1 SGHAT, CDR2 FQDESV (reference sequence). DNA of the CDR3: TGTGCCAGCAGCCGGGGAAGAGAGACCCAGTACTTC. Translated, it gives CASSRGRETQYF.

This chain links TRBV6-1 with TRBJ1-5; the D is unclear. Germline V lookup: CDR1 MNHNS, CDR2 SASEGT. The germline V and J ends were trimmed by 10 bases and 4 bases, with 20 bases remaining between them. This CDR3 has 15 residues. The CDR3 DNA follows: TGTGCCACCCACCCCCCGTTCAGAACAAATCAGCCCCAGCATTTT. Amino acid sequence: CATHPPFRTNQPQHF.

This clone showed up just once. V gene TRBV30 combines with J gene TRBJ2-5, with D possibly TRBD1 on 6 matching bases. CDR3 length: 15 residues. The V end lost 4 bases, the J end lost 2 bases, and 17 bases lay between the germline ends. The germline V gene encodes CDR1 GTSNPN and CDR2 SVGIG (reference sequence). CDR3 residues: CAWTALDRRQETQYF. CDR3 nucleotides: TGTGCCTGGACAGCCCTGGACAGACGACAAGAGACCCAGTACTTC. The whole variable domain, filled in from reference TRBV30 and TRBJ2-5, reads SQTIHQWPATLVQPVGSPLSLECTVEGTSNPNLYWYRQAAGRGLQLLFYSVGIGQISSEVPQNLSASRPQDRQFILSSKKLLLSDSGFYLCAWTALDRRQETQYFGPGTRLLVL.

The V gene is TRBV28, the J gene TRBJ1-5; no firm D call. Per germline, CDR1 MDHEN and CDR2 SYDVKM. The CDR3 length is 14 residues. Between the trimmed V and J ends, which lost 3 bases and 4 bases, there was a span of 10 bases. The CDR3 DNA reads as TGTGCCAGCAGTTTTCATCCCGGGAATCAGCCCCAGCATTTT. This gives the protein CASSFHPGNQPQHF.